The rows below give T cell receptor beta chains drawn from one sample of a study of blood T cell repertoires in COVID-19. Generated by immunoSEQ multiplex PCR, the TCRdb table keeps only in-frame clones and is missing some. The data contain around 50,000 clones, around 79% of them seen just once; the ten biggest clones take up 20%. The sequenced sample was peripheral blood. Source of these receptors: a human donor with active or convalescent COVID-19. The donor label of this sample is uncertain. The conserved cysteine and the conserved F or W are not part of the CDR3 here. The order of the fields is V gene, J gene, CDR3 protein.

>TRBV6-2/TRBV6-3|TRBJ2-1
ASSEGRPDEQF
>TRBV11-2|TRBJ2-2
ASSLEATTGELF
>TRBV30|TRBJ1-5
AWRLGTGERQPQH
>TRBV7-3|TRBJ2-3
ASSLVAGDPDTQY
>TRBV5-1|TRBJ2-3
ASSLPRGRPSTDTQY
>TRBV2|TRBJ2-7
ASSEMATTKEQY
>TRBV24-1|TRBJ2-5
ATSGGLTSGQETQY
>TRBV7-2|TRBJ2-5
ASSLGPTGSFQETQY
>TRBV18|TRBJ1-1
ASSPLHQTEAF
>TRBV11-1|TRBJ2-7
ASSSPPSSYEQY
>TRBV30|TRBJ1-5
AWTEGNQPQH
>TRBV28|TRBJ1-2
ASRQSLYGYT
>TRBV25-1|TRBJ2-4
ASSEGGVRNIQY
>TRBV2|TRBJ1-5
ASSESGVGQPQH
>TRBV6-2/TRBV6-3|TRBJ1-5
ASSYTPRQENQPQH
>TRBV24-1|TRBJ2-7
ATSDLSKGGSYEQY
>TRBV12-5|TRBJ2-7
ASGSSLLAGSYEQY
>TRBV27|TRBJ1-1
ASSPDPGINTEAF
>TRBV3-1/TRBV3-2|TRBJ2-1
ASSQGGRVVIIEQF
>TRBV19|TRBJ1-5
ASSYPGTGNQPQH
>TRBV7-3|TRBJ2-3
ASSLGGTRTDTQY
>TRBV6-2/TRBV6-3|TRBJ2-7
ASTPPGGPYEQY
>TRBV4-3|TRBJ1-4
ASSYGTGPPEKLF
>TRBV24-1|TRBJ2-3
ATSDSGGIGTDTQY
>TRBV28|TRBJ1-2
ASSPTGLGYGYT
>TRBV9|TRBJ2-2
ASSPVSGVNTGELF